This T cell receptor (beta chain) was profiled in a study of shared clonotypes between healthy human individuals. The germline gives CDR1 SEHNR, CDR2 FQNEAQ (reference sequence). CDR3 size: 13 residues. V dropped 1 base and J dropped 7 bases, with 10 bases sitting between them. This clone was seen more than once but under ten times. Loaded into unsorted PBMC replicate PCRs was approximately 300 ng DNA, tens of thousands of T cell genomes. The assay was immunoSEQ multiplex PCR, and TCRdb's table has in-frame clones only and misses some. The sample has about 470,000 clones, 79% seen once. The TCR originated in a woman aged 40-49 years in good health. Some clones in this sample may be carry-over from other donors' samples. The chain joins TRBV7-9 to TRBJ1-2, with unresolved D. The sequenced sample was PBMCs. Here the CDR3 reads CASSLVGESGYTF. In DNA, the CDR3 is TGTGCCAGCAGCTTAGTTGGGGAGAGTGGCTACACCTTC.